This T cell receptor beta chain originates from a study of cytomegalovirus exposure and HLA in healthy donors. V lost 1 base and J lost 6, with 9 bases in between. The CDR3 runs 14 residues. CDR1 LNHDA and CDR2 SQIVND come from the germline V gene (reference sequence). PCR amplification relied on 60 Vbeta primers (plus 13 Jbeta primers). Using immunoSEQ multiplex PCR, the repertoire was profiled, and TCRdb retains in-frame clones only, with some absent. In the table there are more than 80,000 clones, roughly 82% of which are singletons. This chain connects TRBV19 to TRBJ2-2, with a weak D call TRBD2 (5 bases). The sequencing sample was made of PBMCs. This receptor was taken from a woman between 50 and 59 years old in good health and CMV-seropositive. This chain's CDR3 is CASSIGGAAGELFF. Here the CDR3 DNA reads TGTGCCAGTAGTATAGGGGGAGCGGCCGGGGAGCTGTTTTTT.